Listed below are T cell receptor beta chains from one sample, sequenced in a study of CD8 T cells in ankylosing spondylitis. TCRdb fed the 5' RACE reads into MiXCR, producing one record per CDR3 protein. The repertoire holds about 130,000 distinct CDR3 sequences, with around 9.3% as singletons. The specimen was blood, either unsorted or a sorted T cell fraction (not recorded which). Every receptor here comes from a male donor with ankylosing spondylitis or in good health (not recorded which). Each CDR3 is given with its conserved first and last residue. Each record gives: V gene, CDR3 length, CDR3 protein.

>TRBV12-3/TRBV12-4|15
CASSLGTPTYNEQFF
>TRBV5-1|15
CASSLDGSNTGELFF
>TRBV29-1|16
CSVWQSVAERFYEQYF
>TRBV5-6|12
CASLGQGASQYF
>TRBV6-5|14
CASSIDRVRYGYTF
>TRBV5-1|15
CASSLEGQGRYEQYF
>TRBV29-1|13
CSVVPSGRSEQFF
>TRBV6-2/TRBV6-3|13
CASSYSGSPTQYF
>TRBV7-2|15
CASSLAGSDYNEQFF
>TRBV10-3|17
CAISESLVEGTSYEQYF
>TRBV20-1|14
CSTSEHLRNQPQHF
>TRBV20-1|13
CSAPDGYRYEQYF
>TRBV6-1|14
CASISPRRAYEQYF
>TRBV7-2|15
CASSLNGASQETQYF
>TRBV28|16
CASSLMAGGGTYEQYF
>TRBV24-1|15
CATSAAGGNTGELFF
>TRBV7-8|13
CASRWVVGAEAFF
>TRBV4-3|15
CASSQTSGRRGEQFF
>TRBV6-2/TRBV6-3|18
CASTPTGGGTRAKNIQYF
>TRBV5-1|17
CASSLAPLGSSYNEQFF
>TRBV28|15
CASSLRGLSTDTQYF
>TRBV29-1|15
CSVLTPGQLTYEQYF